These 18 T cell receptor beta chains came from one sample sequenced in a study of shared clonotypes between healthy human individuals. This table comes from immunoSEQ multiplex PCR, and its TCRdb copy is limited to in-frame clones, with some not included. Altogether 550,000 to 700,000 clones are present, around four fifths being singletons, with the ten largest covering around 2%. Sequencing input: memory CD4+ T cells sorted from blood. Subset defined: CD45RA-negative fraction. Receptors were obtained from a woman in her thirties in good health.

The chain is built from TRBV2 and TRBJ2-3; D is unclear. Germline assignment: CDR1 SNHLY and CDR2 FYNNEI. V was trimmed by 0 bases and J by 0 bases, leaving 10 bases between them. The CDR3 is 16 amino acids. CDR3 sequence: CASSEAQAFSTDTQYF. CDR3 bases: TGTGCCAGCAGTGAAGCGCAGGCCTTCAGCACAGATACGCAGTATTTT. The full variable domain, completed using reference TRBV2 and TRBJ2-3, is EPEVTQTPSHQVTQMGQEVILRCVPISNHLYFYWYRQILGQKVEFLVSFYNNEISEKSEIFDDQFSVERPDGSNFTLKIRSTKLEDSAMYFCASSEAQAFSTDTQYFGPGTRLTVL.

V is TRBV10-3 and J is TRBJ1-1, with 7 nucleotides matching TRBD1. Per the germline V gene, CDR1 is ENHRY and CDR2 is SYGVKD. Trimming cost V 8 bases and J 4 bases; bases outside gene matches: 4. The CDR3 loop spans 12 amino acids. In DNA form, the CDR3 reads TGTGCCATCTCTTCAGGGGGCACTGAAGCTTTCTTT. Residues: CAISSGGTEAFF.

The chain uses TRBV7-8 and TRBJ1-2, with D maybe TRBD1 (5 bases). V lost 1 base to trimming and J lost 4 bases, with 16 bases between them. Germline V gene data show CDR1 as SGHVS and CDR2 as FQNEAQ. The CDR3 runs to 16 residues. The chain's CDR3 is CASSLGTSRGGYGYTF. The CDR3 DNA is TGTGCCAGCAGCTTAGGCACCAGTCGGGGGGGCTATGGCTACACCTTC.

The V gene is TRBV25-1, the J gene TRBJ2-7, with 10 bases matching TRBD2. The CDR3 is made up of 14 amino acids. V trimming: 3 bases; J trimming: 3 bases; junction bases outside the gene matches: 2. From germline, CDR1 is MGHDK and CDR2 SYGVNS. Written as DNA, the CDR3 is TGTGCCAGCAGTGATTCTAGCGGGAGCTACGAGCAGTACTTC. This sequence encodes CASSDSSGSYEQYF.

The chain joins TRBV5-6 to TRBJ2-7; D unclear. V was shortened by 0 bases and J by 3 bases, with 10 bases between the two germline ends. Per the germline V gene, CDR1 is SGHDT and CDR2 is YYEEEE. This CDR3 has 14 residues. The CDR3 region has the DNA TGTGCCAGCAGCTTGGACGTAGGCGGCTACGAGCAGTACTTC. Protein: CASSLDVGGYEQYF.

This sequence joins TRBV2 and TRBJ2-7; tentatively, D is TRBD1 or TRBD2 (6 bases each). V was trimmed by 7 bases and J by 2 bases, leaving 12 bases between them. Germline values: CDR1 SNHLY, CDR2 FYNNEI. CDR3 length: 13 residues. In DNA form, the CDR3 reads TGTGCCAGCAAGGGGGACTTGACCTACGAGCAGTACTTC. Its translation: CASKGDLTYEQYF. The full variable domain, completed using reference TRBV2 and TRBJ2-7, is EPEVTQTPSHQVTQMGQEVILRCVPISNHLYFYWYRQILGQKVEFLVSFYNNEISEKSEIFDDQFSVERPDGSNFTLKIRSTKLEDSAMYFCASKGDLTYEQYFGPGTRLTVT.

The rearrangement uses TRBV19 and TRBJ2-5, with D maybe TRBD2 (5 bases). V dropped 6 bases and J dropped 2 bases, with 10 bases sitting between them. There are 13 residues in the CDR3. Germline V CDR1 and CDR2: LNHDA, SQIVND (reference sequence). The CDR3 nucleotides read TGTGCCAGTAGCGGGCCGGGGCAAGAGACCCAGTACTTC. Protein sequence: CASSGPGQETQYF.

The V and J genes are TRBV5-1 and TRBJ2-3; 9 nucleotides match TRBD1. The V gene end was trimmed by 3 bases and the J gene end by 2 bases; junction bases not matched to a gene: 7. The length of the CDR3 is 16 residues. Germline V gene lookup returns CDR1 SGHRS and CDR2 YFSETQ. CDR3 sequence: CASSYGQGPNTDTQYF. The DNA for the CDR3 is TGCGCCAGCAGCTATGGACAGGGGCCGAACACAGATACGCAGTATTTT.

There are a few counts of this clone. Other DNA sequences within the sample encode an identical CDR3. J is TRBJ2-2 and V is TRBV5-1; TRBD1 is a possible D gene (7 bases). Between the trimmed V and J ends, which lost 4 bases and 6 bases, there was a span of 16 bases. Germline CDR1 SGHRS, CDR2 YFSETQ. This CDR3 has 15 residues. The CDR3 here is CASSLGDRDSGELFF. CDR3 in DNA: TGCGCCAGCAGCCTAGGAGACAGGGACTCCGGGGAGCTGTTTTTT.

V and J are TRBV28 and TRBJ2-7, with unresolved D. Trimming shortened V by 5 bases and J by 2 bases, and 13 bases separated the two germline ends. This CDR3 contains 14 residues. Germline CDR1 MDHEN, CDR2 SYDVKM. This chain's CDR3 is CASSLRAPPYEQYF. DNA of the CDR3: TGTGCCAGCAGTCTCCGCGCACCACCCTACGAGCAGTACTTC.

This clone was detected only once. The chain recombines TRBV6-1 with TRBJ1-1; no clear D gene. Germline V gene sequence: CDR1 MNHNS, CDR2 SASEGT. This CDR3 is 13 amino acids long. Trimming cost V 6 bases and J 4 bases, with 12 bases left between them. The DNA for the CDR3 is TGTGCCAGCAGCTTGACGATCGGCACTGAAGCTTTCTTT. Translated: CASSLTIGTEAFF.

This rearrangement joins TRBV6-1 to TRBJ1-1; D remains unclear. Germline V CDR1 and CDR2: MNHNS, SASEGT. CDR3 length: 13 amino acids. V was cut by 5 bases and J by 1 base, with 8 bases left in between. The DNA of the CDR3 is TGTGCCAGCAGTCGACTATCGAACACTGAAGCTTTCTTT. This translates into CASSRLSNTEAFF.

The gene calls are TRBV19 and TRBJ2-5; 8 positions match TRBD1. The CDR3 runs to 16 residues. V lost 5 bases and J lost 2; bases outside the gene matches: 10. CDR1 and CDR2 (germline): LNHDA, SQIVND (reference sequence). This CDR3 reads CASSPRTGQVQETQYF. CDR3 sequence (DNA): TGTGCCAGTAGTCCGCGGACAGGGCAAGTACAAGAGACCCAGTACTTC.

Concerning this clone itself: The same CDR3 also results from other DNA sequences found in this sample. CDR3 loop: CASSQVRVSEQYF. DNA for the CDR3: TGTGCCAGCAGCCAAGTACGCGTGAGCGAGCAGTACTTC. V and J are TRBV14 and TRBJ2-7; D ambiguous. The V end was cut by 1 base, the J end by 6 bases, with 10 bases between. The CDR3 has 13 amino acids. From germline, CDR1 is SGHDN and CDR2 FVKESK. Combining the CDR3 with reference TRBV14 and TRBJ2-7 gives the whole variable domain EAGVTQFPSHSVIEKGQTVTLRCDPISGHDNLYWYRRVMGKEIKFLLHFVKESKQDESGMPNNRFLAERTGGTYSTLKVQPAELEDSGVYFCASSQVRVSEQYFGPGTRLTVT.

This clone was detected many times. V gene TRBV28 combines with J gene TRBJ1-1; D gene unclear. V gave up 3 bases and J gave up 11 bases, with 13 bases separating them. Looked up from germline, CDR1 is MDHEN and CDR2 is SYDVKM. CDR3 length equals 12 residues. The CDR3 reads CASSFPSARAFF. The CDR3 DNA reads TGTGCCAGCAGTTTCCCCTCCGCGAGGGCTTTCTTT.

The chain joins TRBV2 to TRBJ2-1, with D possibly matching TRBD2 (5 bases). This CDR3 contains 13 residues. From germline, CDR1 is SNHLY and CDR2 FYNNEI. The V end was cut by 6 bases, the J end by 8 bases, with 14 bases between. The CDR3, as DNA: TGTGCCAGCAGAGCCGCGGGTCCCCATGAGCAGTTCTTC. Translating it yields CASRAAGPHEQFF.

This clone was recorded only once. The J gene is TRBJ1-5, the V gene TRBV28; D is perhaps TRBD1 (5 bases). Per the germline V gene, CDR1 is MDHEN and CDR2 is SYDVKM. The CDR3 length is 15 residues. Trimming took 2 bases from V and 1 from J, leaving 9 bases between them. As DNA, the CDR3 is TGTGCCAGCAGTTTAATGGCAGGGAGCAATCAGCCCCAGCATTTT. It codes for CASSLMAGSNQPQHF.

CDR3: CASSLAGVSTDTQYF. In DNA form, the CDR3 reads TGTGCCAGTAGTTTGGCGGGGGTGAGCACAGATACGCAGTATTTT. The chain couples TRBV19 to TRBJ2-3; 7 bases map to TRBD2. Unmatched junction bases numbered 5, after V lost 5 bases and J lost 0 bases. CDR3 size: 15 residues. Per germline, CDR1 LNHDA and CDR2 SQIVND (reference sequence).